This T cell receptor beta chain was found in a study of blood T cell repertoires in COVID-19. Across the study: The United States, Italy and Spain supplied acute and convalescent COVID-19 samples.

As originally analysed: Nucleated cell number was recorded as an estimate derived from reference gene primer amplification. Libraries were prepared by immunoSEQ multiplex PCR; TCRdb keeps only in-frame clonotypes and omits some of them. V and J calls and clone size are those listed in that table; D and trimming were worked out from the DNA. There are 270,000 or so clones in the sample; around nine tenths occur only once, and around 10% lies in the top ten. Germline assignment: CDR1 LGHDT and CDR2 YNNKEL (reference sequence). CDR3 length: 11 residues. Points on this clone: The junction and the germline gene differ at one end; a read error may be behind it. The same CDR3 arises from other DNA sequences in this sample as well.

Seattle patient enrollment occurred during active infection, with longitudinal follow-up thereafter. The TCR was taken from a woman in her twenties or thirties with COVID-19, enrolled during active disease. The gene calls are TRBV3-1 (or the pseudogene TRBV3-2) and TRBJ2-7; D is undetermined. Material for sequencing was peripheral blood. The CDR3 nucleotides read TGTGCCAGCCGCGGAGCCTACGAACAGTACTTC. Protein: CASRGAYEQYF.